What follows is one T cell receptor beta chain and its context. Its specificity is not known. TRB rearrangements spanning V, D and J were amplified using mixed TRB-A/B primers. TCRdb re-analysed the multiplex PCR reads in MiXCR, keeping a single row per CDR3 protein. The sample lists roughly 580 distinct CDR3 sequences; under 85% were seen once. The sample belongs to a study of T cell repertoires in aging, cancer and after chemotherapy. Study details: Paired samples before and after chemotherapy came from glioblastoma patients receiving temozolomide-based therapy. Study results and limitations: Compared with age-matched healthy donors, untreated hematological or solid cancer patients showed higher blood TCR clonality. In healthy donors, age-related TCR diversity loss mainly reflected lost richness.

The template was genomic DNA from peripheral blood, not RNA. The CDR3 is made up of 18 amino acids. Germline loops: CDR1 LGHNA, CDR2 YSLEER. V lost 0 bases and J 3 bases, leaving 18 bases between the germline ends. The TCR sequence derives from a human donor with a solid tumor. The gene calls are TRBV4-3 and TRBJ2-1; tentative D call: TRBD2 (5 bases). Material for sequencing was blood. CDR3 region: CASSQELPLGRSYNEQFF. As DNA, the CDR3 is TGCGCCAGCAGCCAAGAGCTGCCCCTAGGGAGAAGCTACAATGAGCAGTTCTTC.